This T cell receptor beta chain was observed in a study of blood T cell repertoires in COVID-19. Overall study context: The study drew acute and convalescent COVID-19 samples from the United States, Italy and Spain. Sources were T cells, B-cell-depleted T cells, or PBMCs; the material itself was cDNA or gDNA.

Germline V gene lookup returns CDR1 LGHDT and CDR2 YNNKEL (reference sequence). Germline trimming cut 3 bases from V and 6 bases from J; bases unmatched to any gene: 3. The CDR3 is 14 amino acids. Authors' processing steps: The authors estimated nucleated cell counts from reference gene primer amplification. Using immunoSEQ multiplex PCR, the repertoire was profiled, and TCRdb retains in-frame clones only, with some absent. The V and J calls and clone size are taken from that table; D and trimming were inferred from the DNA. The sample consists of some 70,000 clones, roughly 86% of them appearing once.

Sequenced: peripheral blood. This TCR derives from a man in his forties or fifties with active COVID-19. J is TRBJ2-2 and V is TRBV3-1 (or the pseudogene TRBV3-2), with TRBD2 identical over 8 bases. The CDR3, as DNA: TGTGCCAGCAGCCATGGACTAGCAGCCGGGGAGCTGTTTTTT. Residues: CASSHGLAAGELFF.